This TCR beta chain stems from a study of CXCR3-negative and CXCR3-positive naive CD8 T cells. Every individual CD8+ T cell subset underwent sorting in triplicate at 330,000 or so cells apiece. The authors gated naive CD8+ T cells as CD45RO-CCR7+CD27+CD95-. The CDR3 spans 16 residues. Germline V lookup: CDR1 SGHNT, CDR2 YENEEA. Points on this clonotype: Antigen unknown.

UMI-labeled 5' RACE yielded the TRB cDNA libraries. TCRdb re-called the 5' RACE reads and catalogs CDR3 proteins one per entry, DNA excluded. Its table records thousands of distinct CDR3 sequences. General study points: Naive cells positive for CXCR3 carried more hydrophobic TRB CDR3s than CXCR3-negative ones. In naive cells, CXCR3-negative and CXCR3-positive subsets had similar TRBV-TRBJ usage; memory cells differed.

The J gene is TRBJ2-3, the V gene TRBV11-3; TCRdb picks TRBD1, but there is no DNA to check that call. The sequencing input was naive CXCR3- CD8+ T cells from blood. This sample's subset: CD45RO-CCR7+CD27+CD95- naive CD8+ T cells lacking CXCR3 (TNR3-). The clonotype originates from a human donor in good health. Some clones in this sample may be carry-over from other donors' samples. CDR3 residues: CASSQWDSELRDTQYF. Full variable domain (rest looked up from reference TRBV11-3 and TRBJ2-3): EAGVVQSPRYKIIEKKQPVAFWCNPISGHNTLYWYLQNLGQGPELLIRYENEEAVDDSQLPKDRFSAERLKGVDSTLKIQPAELGDSAVYLCASSQWDSELRDTQYFGPGTRLTVL.